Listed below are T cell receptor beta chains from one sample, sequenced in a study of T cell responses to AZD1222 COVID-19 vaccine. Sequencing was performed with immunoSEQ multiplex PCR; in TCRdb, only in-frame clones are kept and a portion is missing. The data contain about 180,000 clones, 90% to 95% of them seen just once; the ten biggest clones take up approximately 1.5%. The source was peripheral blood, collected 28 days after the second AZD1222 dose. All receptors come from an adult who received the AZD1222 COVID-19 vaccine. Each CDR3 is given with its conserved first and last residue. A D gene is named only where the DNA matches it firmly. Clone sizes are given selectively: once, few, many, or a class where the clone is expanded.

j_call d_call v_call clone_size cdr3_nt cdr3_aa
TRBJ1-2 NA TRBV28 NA TGTGCCAGCAGTTTATATAGGGGACCAGGTGAGGCTGGCTACACCTTC CASSLYRGPGEAGYTF
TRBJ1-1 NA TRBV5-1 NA TGCGCCAGCAGCGCGCATGGGCGCCAGGATGGCACTGAAGCTTTCTTT CASSAHGRQDGTEAFF
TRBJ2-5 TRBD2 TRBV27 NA TGTGCCAGCAGTTTGGGACTATCAAGGCGAGAGACCCAGTACTTC CASSLGLSRRETQYF
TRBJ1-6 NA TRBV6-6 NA TGTGCCAGCAGTGACCGCAAGGATTCACCCCTCCACTTT CASSDRKDSPLHF
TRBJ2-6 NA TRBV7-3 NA TGTGCCAGCAGCGGGACGGTAGTTTCTGGGGCCAACGTCCTGACTTTC CASSGTVVSGANVLTF
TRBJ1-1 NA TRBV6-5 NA TGTGCCAGCAGTTATGCCGTCAACACTGAAGCTTTCTTT CASSYAVNTEAFF
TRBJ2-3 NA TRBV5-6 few TGTGCCAGCAGCTTGGCCCAGTCTTCAGATACGCAGTATTTT CASSLAQSSDTQYF
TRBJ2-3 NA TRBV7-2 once TGTGCCAGCAGCTTAGCGGTGACCACAGATACGCAGTATTTT CASSLAVTTDTQYF
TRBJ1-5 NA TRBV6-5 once TGTGCCAGCAGTTTGGCGATGCGCAATCAGCCCCAGCATTTT CASSLAMRNQPQHF
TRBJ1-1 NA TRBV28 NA TGTGCCAGCAGTTTATTAGGGGTGGGGACTGAAGCTTTCTTT CASSLLGVGTEAFF
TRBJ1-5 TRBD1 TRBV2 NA TGTGCCAGCAGTCGCCGAGAGGGGGCTCGTAATCAGCCCCAGCATTTT CASSRREGARNQPQHF
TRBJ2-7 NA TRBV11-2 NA TGTGCCAGCAGCTTAGGCACAGGGACACACACCTACGAGCAGTACTTC CASSLGTGTHTYEQYF
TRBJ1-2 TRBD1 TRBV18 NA TGTGCCAGCTCACAAAGCAGACAGGGAACACCCTATGGCTACACCTTC CASSQSRQGTPYGYTF
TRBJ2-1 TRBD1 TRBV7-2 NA TGTGCCAGCAGCTATTGGGGTGGGACAGGAGCCTACAATGAGCAGTTCTTC CASSYWGGTGAYNEQFF
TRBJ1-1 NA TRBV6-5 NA TGTGCCAGCAGTCTAGTTATAGGTGAAATGTCTTTCTTT CASSLVIGEMSFF
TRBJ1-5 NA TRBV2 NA TGTGCCAGCAGTGAGGGTCTGTCATATCAGCCCCAGCATTTT CASSEGLSYQPQHF